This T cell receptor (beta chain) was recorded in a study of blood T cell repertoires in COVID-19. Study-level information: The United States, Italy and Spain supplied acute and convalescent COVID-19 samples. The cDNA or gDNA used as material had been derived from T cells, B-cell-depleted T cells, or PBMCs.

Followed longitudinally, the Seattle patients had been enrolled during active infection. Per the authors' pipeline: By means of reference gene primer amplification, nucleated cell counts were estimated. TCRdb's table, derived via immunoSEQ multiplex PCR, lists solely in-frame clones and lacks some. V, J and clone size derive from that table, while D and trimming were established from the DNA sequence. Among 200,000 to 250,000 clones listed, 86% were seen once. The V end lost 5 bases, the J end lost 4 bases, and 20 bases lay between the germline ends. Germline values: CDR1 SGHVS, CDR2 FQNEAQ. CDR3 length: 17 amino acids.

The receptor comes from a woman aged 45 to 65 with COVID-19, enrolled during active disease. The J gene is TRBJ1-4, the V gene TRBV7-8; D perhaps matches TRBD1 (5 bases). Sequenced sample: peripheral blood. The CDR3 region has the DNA TGTGCCAGCAGCCTTCAGCGTATTAGACAGCTTAATGAAAAACTGTTTTTT. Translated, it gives CASSLQRIRQLNEKLFF. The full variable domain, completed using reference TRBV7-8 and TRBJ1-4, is GAGVSQSPRYKVAKRGQDVALRCDPISGHVSLFWYQQALGQGPEFLTYFQNEAQLDKSGLPSDRFFAERPEGSVSTLKIQRTQQEDSAVYLCASSLQRIRQLNEKLFFGSGTQLSVL.